This is a list of T cell receptor beta chains from one sample in a study of graft-versus-host responses after intestinal transplantation. Repertoires were generated with immunoSEQ multiplex PCR, while TCRdb's copy carries only in-frame clones and drops some. The table shows over 90,000 clones, with 91% occurring only once. Their cognate antigens are unknown. This specimen was unstimulated CD4+ T cells sorted from spleen or lymph node cells, taken before transplant. The receptor source for this set is a human donor who was the organ donor for an intestinal transplant. Each CDR3 is given with its conserved first and last residue. The D gene is left open where the match is weak. A clone size is listed for some rows: how often the clone was seen (once, few, many), or a class if it is expanded.

.	TRBJ2-5	TRBV6-5	.	CASRILGLKTQYF	TGTGCCAGCAGAATACTGGGACTTAAGACCCAGTACTTC
once	TRBJ2-7	TRBV7-9	.	CASSLAGTSYEQYF	TGTGCCAGCAGCTTAGCAGGGACAAGTTACGAGCAGTACTTC
.	TRBJ1-4	TRBV7-8	.	CASTTRRIPLSEKLFF	TGTGCCAGCACTACAAGGAGGATACCCCTATCGGAAAAACTGTTTTTT
.	TRBJ1-3	TRBV6-1	TRBD1	CASSGTGRNTIYF	TGTGCCAGCAGTGGGACAGGGAGAAACACCATATATTTT
.	TRBJ1-6	TRBV28	.	CASSLSGFNSPLHF	TGTGCCAGCAGTTTATCAGGGTTTAATTCACCCCTCCACTTT
few	TRBJ2-1	TRBV5-5	.	CASSSHGPGNEQFF	TGTGCCAGCAGCTCCCATGGTCCAGGCAATGAGCAGTTCTTC
.	TRBJ2-1	TRBV5-1	TRBD1	CASSLRTGHNEQFF	TGCGCCAGCAGCTTGAGGACAGGGCACAATGAGCAGTTCTTC
.	TRBJ2-5	TRBV2	.	CASSTRNQETQYF	TGTGCCAGCAGTACTAGAAACCAAGAGACCCAGTACTTC
.	TRBJ2-5	TRBV18	TRBD1	CASSPRAQGVQETQYF	TGTGCCAGCTCACCACGAGCACAGGGGGTCCAAGAGACCCAGTACTTC
.	TRBJ1-2	TRBV6-5	.	CASSQFSYGYTF	TGTGCCAGCAGTCAGTTCTCCTATGGCTACACCTTC
.	TRBJ2-7	TRBV7-5	.	CVRSGRVLGYEQYF	TGTGTCAGAAGCGGCAGGGTGTTGGGCTACGAGCAGTACTTC
.	TRBJ1-5	TRBV19	.	CASTSSQGNQPQHF	TGTGCCAGTACGAGTTCGCAGGGCAATCAGCCCCAGCATTTT
.	TRBJ1-1	TRBV9	.	CASSAVPQGLSTEAFF	TGTGCCAGCAGCGCCGTCCCGCAGGGGCTCAGCACTGAAGCTTTCTTT
.	TRBJ1-4	TRBV7-2	.	CASSLVGPEKLFF	TGTGCCAGCAGCTTAGTGGGCCCCGAAAAACTGTTTTTT
.	TRBJ2-2	TRBV5-1	TRBD1	CASSLRDSNTGELFF	TGCGCCAGCAGCTTGAGGGACAGCAATACCGGGGAGCTGTTTTTT
.	TRBJ1-5	TRBV4-1	.	CASSQAPVTPQGPQHF	TGCGCCAGCAGCCAAGCTCCGGTGACCCCACAGGGACCCCAGCATTTT
.	TRBJ2-7	TRBV30	.	CAWGTDSYEQYF	TGTGCCTGGGGGACTGACTCCTACGAGCAGTACTTC
.	TRBJ1-6	TRBV25-1	TRBD1	CASSVTGGNLNSPLHF	TGTGCCAGCAGTGTGACAGGGGGGAATCTGAATTCACCCCTCCACTTT
.	TRBJ2-3	TRBV7-3	TRBD2	CASSSAGGRFSTDTQYF	TGTGCCAGCAGCTCGGCGGGGGGGCGCTTTAGCACAGATACGCAGTATTTT
.	TRBJ2-7	TRBV28	TRBD1	CASSPLGQGGTYEQYF	TGTGCCAGCAGTCCCCTTGGACAGGGAGGCACCTACGAGCAGTACTTC
.	TRBJ1-4	TRBV11-1	.	CASSTRIRGQFEKLFF	TGTGCCAGCAGCACCCGCATACGAGGACAGTTTGAAAAACTGTTTTTT
.	TRBJ1-2	TRBV19	TRBD1	CASRTPKTGSYGYTF	TGTGCCAGCCGTACCCCCAAGACAGGGAGTTATGGCTACACCTTC
.	TRBJ2-2	TRBV27	TRBD2	CASSLSGLAGGHGELFF	TGTGCCAGCAGTTTATCGGGACTAGCGGGGGGGCATGGGGAGCTGTTTTTT
.	TRBJ2-3	TRBV16	.	CASSPRYGSTDTQYF	TGTGCCAGCAGCCCCCGATACGGGAGCACAGATACGCAGTATTTT
.	TRBJ2-5	TRBV2	.	CASTRGVLAQETQYF	TGTGCCAGCACCAGGGGGGTCCTGGCACAAGAGACCCAGTACTTC
.	TRBJ2-7	TRBV7-6	TRBD1	CASSLVTGNEQYF	TGTGCCAGCAGCCTCGTGACAGGGAACGAGCAGTACTTC
.	TRBJ1-6	TRBV9	TRBD1	CASSGGQGDNSPLHF	TGTGCCAGCAGCGGTGGACAGGGGGATAATTCACCCCTCCACTTT
.	TRBJ2-1	TRBV4-3	TRBD1	CASSQEGQGYNEQFF	TGCGCCAGCAGCCAAGAGGGACAGGGGTACAATGAGCAGTTCTTC
.	TRBJ2-1	TRBV28	TRBD1	CASSLLGPGGGSYNEQFF	TGTGCCAGCAGTTTATTAGGCCCAGGGGGTGGCTCCTACAATGAGCAGTTCTTC
.	TRBJ2-1	TRBV2	TRBD2	CASSVTSGGPNEQFF	TGTGCCAGCAGTGTTACTAGCGGGGGGCCCAATGAGCAGTTCTTC
.	TRBJ1-5	TRBV19	.	CASSISGRNNQPQHF	TGTGCCAGTAGTATATCTGGGAGGAACAATCAGCCCCAGCATTTT
.	TRBJ1-3	TRBV5-4	TRBD1	CASSQDRGPGNTIYF	TGTGCCAGCAGCCAGGACAGGGGACCTGGAAACACCATATATTTT
.	TRBJ2-5	TRBV25-1	.	CASSELKGAETQYF	TGTGCCAGCAGTGAATTAAAGGGAGCGGAGACCCAGTACTTC
.	TRBJ1-4	TRBV11-2	TRBD1	CASSLDRGREKLFF	TGTGCCAGCAGCTTGGACAGGGGACGTGAAAAACTGTTTTTT
few	TRBJ2-1	TRBV7-6	TRBD2	CASSPTGRGFIYNEQFF	TGTGCCAGCAGCCCCACGGGGCGGGGGTTCATATACAATGAGCAGTTCTTC
.	TRBJ2-7	TRBV6-5	.	CASSYTAPGLIYEQYF	TGTGCCAGCAGTTACACCGCACCGGGTTTGATCTACGAGCAGTACTTC
.	TRBJ1-6	TRBV27	.	CASSLISGRSLHF	TGTGCCAGCAGTTTAATCAGCGGGAGGTCCCTCCACTTT
once	TRBJ1-2	TRBV21-1	.	CASSKEERTGGRGYTF	TGTGCCAGCAGCAAAGAAGAGAGGACAGGGGGTAGGGGCTACACCTTC
.	TRBJ2-7	TRBV7-3	.	CASSLVGPSSYEQYF	TGTGCCAGCAGCTTAGTAGGCCCTAGCTCCTACGAGCAGTACTTC
once	TRBJ2-7	TRBV4-3	.	CASSQDGGDAYEQYF	TGCGCCAGCAGCCAAGATGGAGGGGACGCCTACGAGCAGTACTTC
.	TRBJ2-2	TRBV5-4	.	CASSLGRRQNTGELFF	TGTGCCAGCAGCTTGGGGCGGAGGCAGAACACCGGGGAGCTGTTTTTT
.	TRBJ1-6	TRBV15	.	CATSRSGNHNSPLHF	TGTGCCACCAGCAGATCAGGGAACCATAATTCACCCCTCCACTTT
.	TRBJ2-1	TRBV4-2	TRBD2	CASSPYLAGGYNEQFF	TGTGCCAGCAGCCCATATCTAGCGGGGGGGTATAATGAGCAGTTCTTC
.	TRBJ1-3	TRBV5-4	.	CASSSGGRTGNTIYF	TGTGCCAGCAGCTCCGGGGGGCGAACTGGAAACACCATATATTTT
.	TRBJ1-2	TRBV4-2	TRBD1	CASSQDGTEVYGYTF	TGTGCCAGCAGCCAAGATGGGACAGAGGTCTATGGCTACACCTTC
.	TRBJ1-5	TRBV30	.	CAWSVSRNQPQHF	TGTGCCTGGAGTGTTAGTCGAAATCAGCCCCAGCATTTT
.	TRBJ2-7	TRBV9	.	CASSVGATYEQYF	TGTGCCAGCAGCGTTGGGGCGACCTACGAGCAGTACTTC
.	TRBJ2-1	TRBV6-6	TRBD1	CASRSFTTGRDEQFF	TGTGCCAGCCGAAGCTTCACGACAGGGCGGGATGAGCAGTTCTTC
.	TRBJ2-2	TRBV5-1	TRBD1	CASSTDRDPGELFF	TGCGCCAGCAGCACGGACAGGGACCCCGGGGAGCTGTTTTTT
.	TRBJ1-4	TRBV30	TRBD1	CAWSVGQAAEKLFF	TGTGCCTGGAGTGTAGGACAGGCGGCTGAAAAACTGTTTTTT
once	TRBJ2-6	TRBV5-4	.	CASSDTGISGANVLTF	TGTGCCAGCAGCGATACAGGGATCTCTGGGGCCAACGTCCTGACTTTC
.	TRBJ2-2	TRBV10-3	.	CAARESGELFF	TGTGCCGCCCGAGAGAGCGGGGAGCTGTTTTTT
.	TRBJ1-6	TRBV9	.	CASSVNPGSPLHF	TGTGCCAGCAGCGTAAATCCAGGTTCACCCCTCCACTTT
once	TRBJ1-1	TRBV19	.	CASTVRRGQMNTEAFF	TGTGCCAGTACCGTACGGAGAGGGCAGATGAACACTGAAGCTTTCTTT
.	TRBJ2-7	TRBV5-1	TRBD1	CASSLAPDRGIIRRPYEQYF	TGCGCCAGCAGCTTGGCACCGGACAGGGGTATTATCCGTCGTCCCTACGAGCAGTACTTC
.	TRBJ1-3	TRBV19	TRBD1	CATSHRDRGGGNTIYF	TGTGCCACCAGCCACCGGGACAGGGGAGGTGGAAACACCATATATTTT
once	TRBJ2-7	TRBV28	.	CASSLLDRRNEQYF	TGTGCCAGCAGTTTACTTGACAGGCGGAACGAGCAGTACTTC
.	TRBJ1-2	TRBV4-2	.	CASSQGGGGYGYTF	TGTGCCAGCAGCCAAGGCGGGGGTGGCTATGGCTACACCTTC
.	TRBJ1-1	TRBV7-9	.	CASGPGGRDFPEAFF	TGTGCCAGCGGCCCGGGTGGCCGAGACTTTCCTGAAGCTTTCTTT